This T cell receptor (beta chain) was sequenced for a study of cytomegalovirus exposure and HLA in healthy donors. Study results and caveats: Analysis performed later found more than 15,000 TCR beta sequences associated with HLA alleles at 0.05 false discovery rate.

In germline, CDR1 is SGHTA, CDR2 FQGTGA. The V and J ends lost 0 bases and 0 bases, in that order; junction bases with no gene match: 0. This CDR3 comprises 15 residues. As for this clone: What it recognizes is unknown.

The study ran its PCR with 60 Vbeta and 13 Jbeta primers. Assay: immunoSEQ multiplex PCR; the TCRdb copy retains only in-frame clones and omits some. The sample has about 120,000 clones, about four fifths seen once. Sequenced input: PBMCs. The V call is TRBV7-3, the J call TRBJ2-3; 7 nucleotides agree with TRBD2. The clonotype originates from a woman aged 18-29 years in good health and CMV-seronegative. CDR3 region: CASSLTRESTDTQYF. The CDR3 DNA follows: TGTGCCAGCAGCTTAACGCGGGAGAGCACAGATACGCAGTATTTT.